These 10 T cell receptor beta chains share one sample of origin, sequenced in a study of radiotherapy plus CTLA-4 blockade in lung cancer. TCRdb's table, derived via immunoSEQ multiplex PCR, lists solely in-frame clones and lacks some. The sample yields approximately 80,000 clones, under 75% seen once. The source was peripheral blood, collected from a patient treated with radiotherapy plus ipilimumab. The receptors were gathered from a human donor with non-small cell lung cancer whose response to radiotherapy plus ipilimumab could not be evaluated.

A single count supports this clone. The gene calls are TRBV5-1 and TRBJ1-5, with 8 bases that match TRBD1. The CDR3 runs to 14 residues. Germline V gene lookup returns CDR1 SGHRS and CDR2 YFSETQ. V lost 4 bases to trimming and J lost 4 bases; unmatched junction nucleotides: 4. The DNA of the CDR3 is TGCGCCAGCAGCCAAACAGGGGGGAATCAGCCCCAGCATTTT. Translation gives CASSQTGGNQPQHF.

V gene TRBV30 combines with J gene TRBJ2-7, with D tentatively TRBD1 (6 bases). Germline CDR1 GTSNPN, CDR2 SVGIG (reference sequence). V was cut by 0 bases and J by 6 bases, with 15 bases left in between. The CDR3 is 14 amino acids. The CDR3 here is CAWSVLDSRVEQYF. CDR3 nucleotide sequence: TGTGCCTGGAGTGTTTTGGACAGCCGAGTCGAGCAGTACTTC.

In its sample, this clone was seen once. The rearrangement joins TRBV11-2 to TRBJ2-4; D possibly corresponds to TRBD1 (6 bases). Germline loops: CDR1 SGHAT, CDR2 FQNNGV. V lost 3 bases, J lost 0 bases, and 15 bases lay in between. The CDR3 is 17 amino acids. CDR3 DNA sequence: TGTGCCAGCAGCTTCTTGACAGGAGTCTTAGCCAAAAACATTCAGTACTTC. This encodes CASSFLTGVLAKNIQYF.

CDR3 DNA sequence: TGTGCCAGCAGTTCCCTGACTGATAATCAGCCCCAGCATTTT. Protein: CASSSLTDNQPQHF. The chain couples TRBV25-1 to TRBJ1-5; D is ambiguous. The V end lost 5 bases, the J end lost 4 bases, and 12 bases lay between the germline ends. CDR3 length: 14 residues. Germline CDR1 MGHDK, CDR2 SYGVNS.

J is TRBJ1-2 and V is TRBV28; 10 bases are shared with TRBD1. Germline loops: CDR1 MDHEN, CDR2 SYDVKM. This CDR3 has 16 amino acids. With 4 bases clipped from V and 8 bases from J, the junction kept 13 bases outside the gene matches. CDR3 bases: TGTGCCAGCAGTTCATCAGCTGGGGACAGGGGTGGAGGCTACACCTTC. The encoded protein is CASSSSAGDRGGGYTF.

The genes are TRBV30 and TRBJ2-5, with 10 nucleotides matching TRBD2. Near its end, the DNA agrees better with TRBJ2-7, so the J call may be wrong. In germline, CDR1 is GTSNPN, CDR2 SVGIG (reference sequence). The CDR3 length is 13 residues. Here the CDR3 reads CAWSAGTSDEQYF. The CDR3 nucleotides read TGTGCCTGGAGCGCCGGGACTAGCGACGAGCAGTACTTC.

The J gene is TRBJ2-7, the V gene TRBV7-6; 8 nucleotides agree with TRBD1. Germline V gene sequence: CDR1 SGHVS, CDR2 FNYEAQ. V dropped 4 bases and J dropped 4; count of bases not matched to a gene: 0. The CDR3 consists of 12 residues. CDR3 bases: TGTGCCAGCAGCTGGACAGGGTACGAGCAGTACTTC. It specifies CASSWTGYEQYF.

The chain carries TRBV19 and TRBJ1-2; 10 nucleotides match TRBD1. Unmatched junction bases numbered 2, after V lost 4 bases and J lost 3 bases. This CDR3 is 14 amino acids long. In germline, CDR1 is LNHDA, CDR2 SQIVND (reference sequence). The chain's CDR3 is CASSTGTGDYGYTF. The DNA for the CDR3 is TGTGCCAGTAGTACCGGGACAGGGGACTATGGCTACACCTTC.

CDR3 sequence reads: CASSAGFNEQFF. The CDR3 DNA reads as TGTGCCAGCAGCGCAGGGTTTAATGAGCAGTTCTTC. The V gene is TRBV5-6, the J gene TRBJ2-1; TRBD1 is a possible D gene (5 bases). The germline CDR1 and CDR2 sequences are SGHDT and YYEEEE. The CDR3 runs to 12 residues. Deletions cut 4 bases from V and 7 bases from J, with 9 bases between.

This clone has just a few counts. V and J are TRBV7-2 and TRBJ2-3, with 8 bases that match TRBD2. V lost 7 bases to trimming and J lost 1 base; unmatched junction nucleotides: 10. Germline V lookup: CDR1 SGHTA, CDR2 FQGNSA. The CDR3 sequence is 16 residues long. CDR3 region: CASIQNSGTGTDTQYF. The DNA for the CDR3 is TGTGCCAGCATCCAGAATAGCGGGACCGGCACAGATACGCAGTATTTT.